This T cell receptor beta chain was identified in a study of cytomegalovirus exposure and HLA in healthy donors. Regarding this clone: What it binds is not known.

CDR1 and CDR2 from the germline V gene are MNHEY and SMNVEV (reference sequence). The trim removed 5 bases at V and 1 base at J, leaving 4 bases unmatched. The CDR3 contains 14 residues. Findings and caveats of the study: CMV antigen specificity of three CMV-associated chains was confirmed in vitro. High sensitivity and specificity were reportedly achieved when the classifier diagnosed cytomegalovirus status.

The PCR employed 60 Vbeta primers together with 13 Jbeta primers. Authors' data handling: About 11 million of 80 million to 85 million unique TCR beta chains were shared, per a later count. Using immunoSEQ multiplex PCR, the repertoire was profiled, and TCRdb retains in-frame clones only, with some absent. V and J calls and clone size are copied from that table; D and trimming were computed from the DNA. Of around 150,000 clones detected, more than 70% appear once; the ten largest clones hold 2%. The source is a man aged 30-40 years in good health and CMV-seronegative. J is TRBJ1-1 and V is TRBV27, with TRBD1 matching over 7 bases. Specimen: PBMCs. The CDR3 sequence: CASSQRTGNTEAFF. CDR3 nucleotide sequence: TGTGCCAGCAGTCAGAGGACAGGGAACACTGAAGCTTTCTTT.